This TCR beta chain was sequenced in a study of T cell responses to AZD1222 COVID-19 vaccine. The overall study: Both about-4-week and about-12-week second-dose recipients were combined.

Looked up from germline, CDR1 is MNHEY and CDR2 is SVGAGI. The ends were cut back, 8 bases at V and 7 bases at J, with 9 bases in the middle. This CDR3 spans 12 amino acids. The data were produced by immunoSEQ multiplex PCR, yet TCRdb's version contains in-frame clones alone and is incomplete. Among about 120,000 clones, roughly 90% were seen once, and the ten largest hold less than 4%. The receptor was derived from an adult in good health. The chain joins TRBV6-5 to TRBJ1-6; no clear D gene. Sequences were derived from peripheral blood, sampled on day 0 of AZD1222 vaccination. The CDR3 reads CASRLMNSPLHF. CDR3 sequence (DNA): TGTGCCAGCCGATTAATGAATTCACCCCTCCACTTT.